A single sample gave rise to the 27 T cell receptor beta chains below, sequenced in a study of T cell responses to AZD1222 COVID-19 vaccine. TCRdb's table, derived via immunoSEQ multiplex PCR, lists solely in-frame clones and lacks some. The table includes 120,000 to 150,000 clones, roughly nine tenths detected once. Sequenced material: peripheral blood, taken 28 days after the second AZD1222 dose. The receptors stem from an adult who received the AZD1222 COVID-19 vaccine.

J is TRBJ2-7 and V is TRBV7-9, with D unclear. CDR1 and CDR2 from the germline V gene are SEHNR and FQNEAQ (reference sequence). V was pared by 0 bases and J by 7 bases, with 4 bases between. This CDR3 is built from 11 residues. The CDR3 is CASSLAGEQYF. CDR3 coding DNA: TGTGCCAGCAGCTTAGCCGGAGAGCAGTACTTC.

The rearrangement joins TRBV24-1 to TRBJ2-1; 7 positions match TRBD2. The CDR3 is made up of 14 amino acids. Germline CDR1 and CDR2: KGHDR and SFDVKD. The junction had 10 bases not matched to a gene; V was cut back by 8 bases and J by 7 bases. The CDR3 spells CATTPGWGGNEQFF. CDR3 nucleotide sequence: TGTGCCACCACCCCAGGGTGGGGGGGGAATGAGCAGTTCTTC.

As regards this clone: Additional DNA sequences in this sample encode the identical CDR3. V gene TRBV5-1 combines with J gene TRBJ2-2, with 8 bases aligning to TRBD2. The length of the CDR3 is 15 residues. Trimming took 2 bases from V and 0 from J; bases not matched to a gene: 0. CDR1 and CDR2 (germline): SGHRS, YFSETQ. The CDR3 sequence: CASSFSGTNTGELFF. CDR3 DNA: TGCGCCAGCAGCTTTAGCGGGACGAACACCGGGGAGCTGTTTTTT.

The V call is TRBV14, the J call TRBJ2-7, with 13 positions matching TRBD2. The ends lost 1 base at V and 7 bases at J; junction bases unmatched: 10. CDR1 and CDR2 from the germline V gene are SGHDN and FVKESK. CDR3 length: 17 amino acids. As DNA, the CDR3 is TGTGCCAGCAGCCAAGGGACTAGCGGGAGTTCTCGTCGTGAGCAGTACTTC. Translated, it gives CASSQGTSGSSRREQYF.

The J gene is TRBJ1-2, the V gene TRBV3-1 (or the pseudogene TRBV3-2), with D uncertain. CDR3 length: 12 amino acids. V gave up 0 bases and J gave up 7 bases, with 6 bases separating them. Germline CDR1 is LGHDT and CDR2 is YNNKEL (reference sequence). CDR3 sequence: CASSQDEAGYTF. The CDR3 DNA reads TGTGCCAGCAGCCAAGATGAGGCTGGCTACACCTTC.

The rearrangement joins TRBV6-4 to TRBJ2-2; TRBD2 aligns across 10 bases. CDR1 and CDR2 (germline): MRHNA, SNTAGT. The CDR3 sequence is 15 residues long. V was pared by 4 bases and J by 1 base, with 0 bases of the junction left unmatched. The CDR3, as DNA: TGTGCCAGCAGTGGGACTAGCGGGAACACCGGGGAGCTGTTTTTT. This codes for CASSGTSGNTGELFF.

J is TRBJ2-7 and V is TRBV5-5; TRBD1 is a possible D gene (5 bases). The CDR3 extends over 13 amino acids. Germline CDR1 reads SGHKS; CDR2 reads YYEKEE (reference sequence). V was clipped by 6 bases and J by 3 bases, with 13 bases between them. CDR3 sequence (DNA): TGTGCCAGCACGATTCAGACAGACTACGAGCAGTACTTC. Encoded protein: CASTIQTDYEQYF.

This chain joins TRBV27 and TRBJ1-1; D is undetermined. The CDR3 is 13 amino acids. V was cut by 6 bases and J by 1 base, with 9 bases left in between. Per the germline V gene, CDR1 is MNHEY and CDR2 is SMNVEV (reference sequence). For the CDR3, the DNA is TGTGCCAGCAGAGCCCGGGGGAACACTGAAGCTTTCTTT. It is translated as CASRARGNTEAFF.

The chain combines TRBV4-1 with TRBJ2-5; D is uncertain. V was clipped by 1 base and J by 4 bases, with 10 bases between them. From germline, CDR1 is MGHRA and CDR2 YSYEKL. The CDR3 is 14 amino acids. For the CDR3, the DNA is TGCGCCAGCAGCCAAGGACCCTCCCTAGAGACCCAGTACTTC. Translated: CASSQGPSLETQYF.

The count of this clone is one. The chain combines TRBV4-2 with TRBJ1-1; the match to TRBD1 covers 11 bases. After removal of 4 bases from V and 8 bases from J, the junction contained 9 bases not matched to a gene. This CDR3 is built from 15 residues. Germline CDR1 LGHNA, CDR2 YNFKEQ. The CDR3 sequence: CASSRGTGTGGEAFF. The CDR3 DNA follows: TGTGCCAGCAGCCGGGGGACAGGGACAGGGGGAGAAGCTTTCTTT.

J is TRBJ1-2 and V is TRBV6-6; 7 bases are shared with TRBD1. V lost 6 bases and J lost 5; bases outside the gene matches: 9. The CDR3 is 14 residues long. Germline CDR1 and CDR2: MNHNY and SVGAGI (reference sequence). The CDR3 DNA reads as TGTGCCAGCAGCCCTACAGGGGCCGGGTATGGCTACACCTTC. Protein sequence: CASSPTGAGYGYTF.

V usage is TRBV27 and J usage is TRBJ1-6; D is unresolved. Trimming stripped 9 bases from V and 10 bases from J, with 13 bases between. Germline V gene lookup returns CDR1 MNHEY and CDR2 SMNVEV (reference sequence). The CDR3 covers 12 residues. CDR3 sequence (DNA): TGTGCCAGTCAGGCTCCGTCCTCACCCCTCCACTTT. It yields the protein CASQAPSSPLHF.

This clone was recorded once. The V gene is TRBV27, the J gene TRBJ1-5; tentatively, D is TRBD1 (5 bases). The germline CDR1 and CDR2 sequences are MNHEY and SMNVEV (reference sequence). The CDR3 covers 14 residues. V lost 5 bases and J lost 7, with 15 bases in between. The DNA of the CDR3 is TGTGCCAGCAGTGCCCACGGGGAGGGGCAGCCCCAGCATTTT. The encoded protein is CASSAHGEGQPQHF.

The chain employs TRBV6-6 and TRBJ2-3; D remains ambiguous. Trimming stripped 8 bases from V and 2 bases from J, with 8 bases between. Germline V lookup: CDR1 MNHNY, CDR2 SVGAGI (reference sequence). The CDR3 contains 12 residues. The CDR3 DNA reads TGTGCCAGCCGGGTTCCCACAGATACGCAGTATTTT. It specifies CASRVPTDTQYF.

The chain joins TRBV5-6 to TRBJ2-7; TRBD2 aligns across 12 bases. The V segment lost 7 bases and the J segment 0 bases; nucleotides outside the gene matches: 5. CDR3 size: 15 residues. Germline assignment: CDR1 SGHDT and CDR2 YYEEEE. The CDR3 sequence is CASGTSGSLSYEQYF. In DNA form, the CDR3 reads TGTGCCAGCGGGACTAGCGGGTCCCTCTCCTACGAGCAGTACTTC.

V and J are TRBV5-1 and TRBJ2-5; the D gene is possibly TRBD1 (6 bases). The CDR3 runs to 15 residues. Trimming cost V 5 bases and J 4 bases, with 18 bases left between them. The germline gives CDR1 SGHRS, CDR2 YFSETQ. The CDR3 here is CASRYSTGYGETQYF. For the CDR3, the DNA is TGCGCCAGCAGGTACTCAACAGGGTACGGAGAGACCCAGTACTTC.

The V gene is TRBV24-1, the J gene TRBJ1-2; unclear D gene. Trimming shortened V by 5 bases and J by 3 bases, and 6 bases separated the two germline ends. The germline CDR1 and CDR2 sequences are KGHDR and SFDVKD. The CDR3 sequence is 12 residues long. For the CDR3, the DNA is TGTGCCACCAGTGTCTCCGACTATGGCTACACCTTC. Residues: CATSVSDYGYTF.

CDR3 in DNA: TGTGCCAGCACCGTTGACAGGACGAACACTGAAGCTTTCTTT. Translating gives CASTVDRTNTEAFF. V and J are TRBV5-4 and TRBJ1-1; possible D gene TRBD1, 6 bases. The CDR3 contains 14 residues. Germline CDR1 SGHNT, CDR2 YYREEE (reference sequence). Trimming shortened V by 6 bases and J by 1 base, and 13 bases separated the two germline ends.

This clone turned up a few times. This CDR3 is also generated by other DNA sequences in the sample. This chain links TRBV6-5 with TRBJ1-1; weak D call: TRBD1 (5 bases). V shed 2 bases and J shed 0 bases, with 10 bases lying between them. This CDR3 spans 15 amino acids. The V gene's germline CDR1 is MNHEY and CDR2 SVGAGI. The CDR3 spells CASSYPGRMNTEAFF. CDR3 bases: TGTGCCAGCAGTTACCCGGGACGGATGAACACTGAAGCTTTCTTT.

The chain uses TRBV4-3 and TRBJ2-3, with 12 nucleotides matching TRBD2. V shed 4 bases, J shed 4 bases, and the junction held 6 bases outside the gene matches. The CDR3 length is 16 residues. The germline gives CDR1 LGHNA, CDR2 YSLEER. The CDR3 nucleotides read TGCGCCAGCAGCCCGCGACTAGCGGGAGTTCCAGATACGCAGTATTTT. Residues: CASSPRLAGVPDTQYF.

The chain recombines TRBV5-1 with TRBJ2-2, with D uncertain. This CDR3 has 15 amino acids. Germline V CDR1 and CDR2: SGHRS, YFSETQ. V lost 4 bases and J lost 0, with 10 bases in between. The CDR3 loop is CASSLSPPNTGELFF. CDR3 nucleotide sequence: TGCGCCAGCAGCCTGTCCCCCCCGAACACCGGGGAGCTGTTTTTT.

The chain uses TRBV30 and TRBJ1-2; the D gene is possibly TRBD1 (5 bases). Looked up from germline, CDR1 is GTSNPN and CDR2 is SVGIG (reference sequence). The CDR3 contains 16 residues. V was clipped by 3 bases and J by 1 base, with 18 bases between them. The CDR3 DNA reads as TGTGCCTGGAGCGGCGGGGCTCGAGCCATTAACTATGGCTACACCTTC. Translating gives CAWSGGARAINYGYTF.

The CDR3 bases are TGTGCCAGCACCCTGGGGGTTCCCTCTGAAGCTTTCTTT. It is translated as CASTLGVPSEAFF. The chain employs TRBV28 and TRBJ1-1, with a weak D call TRBD1 (5 bases). The V end lost 7 bases, the J end lost 6 bases, and 15 bases lay between the germline ends. Germline lookup yields CDR1 MDHEN and CDR2 SYDVKM. This CDR3 comprises 13 residues.

This chain uses TRBV19 with TRBJ1-1; D remains ambiguous. With 6 bases removed from V and 1 base from J, the gap between germline ends came to 12 bases. Germline values: CDR1 LNHDA, CDR2 SQIVND (reference sequence). The CDR3 extends over 14 amino acids. The chain's CDR3 is CASRFGTANTEAFF. DNA for the CDR3: TGTGCCAGTAGGTTTGGTACGGCGAACACTGAAGCTTTCTTT.

The V call is TRBV9, the J call TRBJ1-2; D not resolved. Germline CDR1 and CDR2: SGDLS and YYNGEE. Trimming took 0 bases from V and 7 from J, leaving 13 bases between them. There are 14 residues in the CDR3. CDR3 sequence: CASSVGEGRRGYTF. In nucleotides, the CDR3 is TGTGCCAGCAGCGTAGGAGAGGGTCGTCGTGGCTACACCTTC.

The J gene is TRBJ1-2, the V gene TRBV24-1; no clear D. Trimming cost V 4 bases and J 0 bases, with 11 bases left between them. CDR1 is KGHDR and CDR2 is SFDVKD in the germline V gene. The CDR3 extends over 15 amino acids. The CDR3 bases are TGTGCCACCAGTGACTCCACGGTATCTAACTATGGCTACACCTTC. Amino acids: CATSDSTVSNYGYTF.

This chain joins TRBV30 and TRBJ1-5; a possible D gene is TRBD1 (6 bases). Germline values: CDR1 GTSNPN, CDR2 SVGIG (reference sequence). Trimming removed 1 base at V and 0 bases at J, with 10 bases between. The CDR3 spans 15 residues. In DNA, the CDR3 is TGTGCCTGGAGTGCTGACAGGTATAGCAATCAGCCCCAGCATTTT. This translates into CAWSADRYSNQPQHF.